This T cell receptor beta chain came from a study of radiotherapy plus CTLA-4 blockade in lung cancer. The study, taken as a whole, reports: In blood, tumor-derived TCR clones expanded after radiotherapy plus ipilimumab. Early blood T cell clone dynamics, with interferon-beta, were reported to best predict response.

Germline V gene lookup returns CDR1 KGHSH and CDR2 LQKENI. The CDR3 consists of 15 residues. The V gene end was trimmed by 2 bases and the J gene end by 6 bases; junction bases not matched to a gene: 4. This clone has just one count. Its matching antigen is unknown. Clones were read by immunoSEQ multiplex PCR, and TCRdb kept only the in-frame ones, dropping some. The data show around 56,000 clones, with roughly 80% seen just once and roughly 17% held by the top ten. The chain combines TRBV18 with TRBJ2-2; TRBD2 aligns across 9 bases. This clonotype was obtained from a human donor with non-small cell lung cancer who had a complete response to radiotherapy plus ipilimumab. The material was peripheral blood, obtained from a patient treated with radiotherapy plus ipilimumab. DNA for the CDR3: TGTGCCAGCTCACCAAAGCGGGAGGAGCCCGGGGAGCTGTTTTTT. Translated, it gives CASSPKREEPGELFF.